This note documents a single TCR beta chain sequence. The sample is drawn from a study of blood T cell repertoires in COVID-19. V lost 3 bases to trimming and J lost 0 bases, with 9 bases between them. The germline V gene encodes CDR1 ENHRY and CDR2 SYGVKD. The CDR3 loop spans 15 amino acids. As processed by the authors: Reference gene primer amplification gave estimated nucleated cell counts. Sequencing was performed with immunoSEQ multiplex PCR; in TCRdb, only in-frame clones are kept and a portion is missing. V and J calls and clone size come straight from that table; D and trimming were deduced from the DNA. The sample contains 150,000 to 200,000 clones, 88% of which appear only once.

This clonotype was obtained from a man aged 55-75 years with acute or convalescent COVID-19. The chain is built from TRBV10-3 and TRBJ1-3; no firm D call. The sample was peripheral blood. DNA of the CDR3: TGTGCCATCAGTGATGCGACACTCTCTGGAAACACCATATATTTT. It codes for CAISDATLSGNTIYF.